The T cell receptor beta chain described here comes from a study of beta chain features in type 1 diabetes. For the study at large: Comparable age, gender and cell yields were observed in patients relative to healthy donors. Overall study findings and caveats: The study notes PCR might favor shorter templates equally in patients and controls. Among all four CD4+ subsets, Type 1 diabetes patients had TCRB CDR3s that were moderately but significantly shorter. VDJ junctions from patients with type 1 diabetes contained fewer insertions and more deletions.

The isolated RNA, all of it, was reverse transcribed, so expressed TCRB transcripts were what got sequenced. Sequenced by immunoSEQ multiplex PCR; TCRdb stores in-frame clones only, minus some. The table has about 660,000 clones, about 14% seen once. Per the germline V gene, CDR1 is SGHTA and CDR2 is FQGTGA. This CDR3 spans 12 amino acids. This clone was counted between two and nine times. As yet, its antigen is unknown. Mismatch with germline at one junction end may stem from a read error. V gene TRBV7-3 combines with J gene TRBJ1-3, with D maybe TRBD1 (6 bases). The specimen was naive CD4+ T cells from blood. The TCR comes from a man younger than 35 with type 1 diabetes. The CDR3 bases are TGTGCCAGCAGCTGCAGGGGCCCCCGAGGGGAGTTT. Its protein product is CASSCRGPRGEF.